This entry concerns a single TCR beta chain. This sample stems from a study of cytomegalovirus exposure and HLA in healthy donors. It was with 60 Vbeta and 13 Jbeta primers that the PCR ran. Clones were sequenced by immunoSEQ multiplex PCR, and TCRdb holds only the in-frame ones, with some missing. The sample is made up of fewer than 100,000 clones, and the top ten hold 0.58% of it. The germline V gene has CDR1 SGHVS and CDR2 FQNEAQ. V lost 3 bases and J lost 5, with 7 bases in between. There are 12 residues in the CDR3. The sequenced sample was PBMCs. V gene TRBV7-8 combines with J gene TRBJ2-5; unclear D gene. This receptor was obtained from a man over 45 in good health and CMV-seronegative. CDR3 loop: CASSFDGETQYF. In nucleotides, the CDR3 is TGTGCCAGCAGCTTTGACGGGGAGACCCAGTACTTC.